This T cell receptor (beta chain) derives from a study of a mutant IDH1 vaccine in newly diagnosed glioma. Documented time point: baseline, week 1 (first vaccination visit). Treatment specified: pre-vaccination baseline after standard-of-care therapy. CDR1 is LGHNA and CDR2 is YNFKEQ in the germline V gene. V lost 0 bases and J lost 4, with 12 bases in between. The CDR3 has 15 amino acids. The protocol was immunoSEQ multiplex PCR, while the TCRdb copy is restricted to in-frame clones and leaves out a portion. Among 45,000 to 70,000 clones, about 91% were seen once, and the ten largest hold roughly 2.5%.

This sequence was found in a man aged 45-65 years with glioma. J is TRBJ1-1 and V is TRBV4-2; maybe TRBD1 (5 bases). Material: PBMCs, obtained from a glioma patient treated with radiotherapy, temozolomide or both. CDR3 sequence: CASSQDLGVGTEAFF. The CDR3 DNA is TGTGCCAGCAGCCAAGATCTGGGGGTAGGCACTGAAGCTTTCTTT.